This TCR delta chain was observed in a study of gamma-delta T cells after stem cell transplantation. TCRdb applied CATT to the RT-PCR reads for clone calling. The sample contains roughly 3,000 delta-chain clones, roughly 17% of which appear only once. This clone is medium-sized by share. V was trimmed by 0 bases and J by 0 bases, leaving 17 bases between them. Germline-derived CDR1 and CDR2 are GEAIGNYY and EKD. CDR3 length: 20 amino acids. Material: gamma-delta T cells. The source is a human donor. It is not recorded whose cells these are; they may come from a transplant donor. The chain uses TRDV2 and TRDJ3; no firm D call. In DNA, the CDR3 is TGTGCCTGTGACACCATCGGAGGGAAGGGCCTCTCCTGGGACACCCGACAGATGTTTTTC. It is translated as CACDTIGGKGLSWDTRQMFF.